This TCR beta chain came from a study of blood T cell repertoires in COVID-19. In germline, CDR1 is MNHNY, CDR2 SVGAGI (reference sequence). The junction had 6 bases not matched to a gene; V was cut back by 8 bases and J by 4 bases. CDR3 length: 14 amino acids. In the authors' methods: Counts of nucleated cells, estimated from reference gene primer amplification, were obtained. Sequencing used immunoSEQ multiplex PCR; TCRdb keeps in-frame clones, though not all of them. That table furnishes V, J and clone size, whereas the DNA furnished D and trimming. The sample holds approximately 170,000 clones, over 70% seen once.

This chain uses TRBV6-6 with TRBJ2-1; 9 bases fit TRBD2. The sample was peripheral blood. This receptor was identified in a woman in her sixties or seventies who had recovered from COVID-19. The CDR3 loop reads CASGGGDAYNEQFF. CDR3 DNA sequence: TGTGCCAGCGGCGGGGGGGATGCTTACAATGAGCAGTTCTTC.